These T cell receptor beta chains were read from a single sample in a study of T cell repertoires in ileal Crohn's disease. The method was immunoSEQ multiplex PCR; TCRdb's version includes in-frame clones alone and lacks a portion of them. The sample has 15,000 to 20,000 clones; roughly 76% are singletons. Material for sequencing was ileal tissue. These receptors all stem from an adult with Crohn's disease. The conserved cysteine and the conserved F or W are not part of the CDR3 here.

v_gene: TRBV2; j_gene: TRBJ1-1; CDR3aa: ASRNPGQGVPEAF
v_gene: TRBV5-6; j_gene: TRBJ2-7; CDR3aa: ASSSYPRRQSEQY
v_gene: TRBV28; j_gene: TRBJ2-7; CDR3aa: ASSYLAGAYEQY
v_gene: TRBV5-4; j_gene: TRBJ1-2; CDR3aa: ASSLFDAYGYT
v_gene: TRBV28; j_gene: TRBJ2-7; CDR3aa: ASSSIGQGNEQY
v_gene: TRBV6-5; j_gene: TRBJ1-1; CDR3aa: ASSAIRGLSEAF
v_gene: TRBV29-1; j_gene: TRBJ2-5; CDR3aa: SVFVGNGETQY
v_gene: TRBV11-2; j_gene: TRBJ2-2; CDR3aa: ASSPLWDWENTGELF
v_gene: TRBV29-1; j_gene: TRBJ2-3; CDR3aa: SVEDRLAVSTDTQY
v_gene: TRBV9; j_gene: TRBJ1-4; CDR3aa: ASSPRGANEKLF
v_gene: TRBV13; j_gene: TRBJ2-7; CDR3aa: ASSLLSPEQY
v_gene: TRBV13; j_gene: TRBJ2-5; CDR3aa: ASSRGEETQY
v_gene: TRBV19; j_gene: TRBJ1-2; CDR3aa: ASNPGQLSYGYT
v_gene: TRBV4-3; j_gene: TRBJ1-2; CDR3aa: ASSLGAGDGYT
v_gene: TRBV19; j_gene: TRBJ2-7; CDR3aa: ASSLGTPAKAYEQY
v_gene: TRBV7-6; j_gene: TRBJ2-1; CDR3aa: ASSAQASGVYNEQF
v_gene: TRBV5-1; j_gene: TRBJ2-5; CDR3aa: ASSFQETQY
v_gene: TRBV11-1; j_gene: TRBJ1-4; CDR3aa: ASSRGGRFNEKLF
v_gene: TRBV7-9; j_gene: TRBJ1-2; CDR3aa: ASSLAGQGAQRSGYT
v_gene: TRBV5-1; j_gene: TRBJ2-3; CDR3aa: ASSLVASGGALSDTQY
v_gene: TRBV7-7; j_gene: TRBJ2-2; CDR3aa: ASSDGTWNTGELF
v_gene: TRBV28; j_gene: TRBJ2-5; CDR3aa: ASTLGADLAKTQY
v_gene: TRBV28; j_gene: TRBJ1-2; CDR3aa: ASSYTGDYGYT
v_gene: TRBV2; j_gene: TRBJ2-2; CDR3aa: ASSVGAGGLNGELF
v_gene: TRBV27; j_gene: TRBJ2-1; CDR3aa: AISEGQGRDEQF
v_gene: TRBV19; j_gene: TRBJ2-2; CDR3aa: ATKAFYQGLNTGELF
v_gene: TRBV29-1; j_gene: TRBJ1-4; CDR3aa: SGADPIGELF
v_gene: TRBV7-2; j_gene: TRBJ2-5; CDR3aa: ASSFPLAGGRETQY
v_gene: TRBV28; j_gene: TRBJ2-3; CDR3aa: ASSFPPTDTQY
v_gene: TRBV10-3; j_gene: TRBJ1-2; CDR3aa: AISEARGREGYT
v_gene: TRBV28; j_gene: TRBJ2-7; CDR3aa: ASGKLAGAGEQY
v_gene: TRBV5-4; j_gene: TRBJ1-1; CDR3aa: ASSNGLGRVTEAF
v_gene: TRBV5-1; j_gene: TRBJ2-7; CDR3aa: ASSLMPADSYEQY
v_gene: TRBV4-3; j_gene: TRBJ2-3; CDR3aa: ASSQVSGFTDTQY
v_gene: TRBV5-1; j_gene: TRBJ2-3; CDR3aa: ATTISGGTDTQY